Shown below are 24 T cell receptor beta chains from a single sample sequenced in a study of blood T cell repertoires in COVID-19. Sequencing used immunoSEQ multiplex PCR; TCRdb keeps in-frame clones, though not all of them. The data contain about 190,000 clones, approximately 84% of them singletons. Sample: peripheral blood. These receptors were obtained from a woman aged 70-85 years with active or convalescent COVID-19.

The rearrangement joins TRBV7-3 to TRBJ2-1, with 12 bases matching TRBD2. The CDR3 loop spans 16 amino acids. J gave up 9 bases and V 5 bases, and 11 bases lay outside the gene matches. Looked up from germline, CDR1 is SGHTA and CDR2 is FQGTGA. In DNA, the CDR3 is TGTGCCAGCAGCCCTAAGACTAGCGGGAGTAAGGGTGAGCAGTTCTTC. This gives the protein CASSPKTSGSKGEQFF.

This chain uses TRBV28 with TRBJ1-3; D may be TRBD1 (5 bases). The V end lost 2 bases, the J end lost 2 bases, and 7 bases lay between the germline ends. Germline assignment: CDR1 MDHEN and CDR2 SYDVKM. This CDR3 is 14 amino acids long. The CDR3 DNA sequence: TGTGCCAGCAGTTTACTCAGGGCTGGAAACACCATATATTTT. Translated: CASSLLRAGNTIYF.

The rearrangement uses TRBV7-9 and TRBJ1-5; 9 bases fit TRBD1. Germline CDR1 reads SEHNR; CDR2 reads FQNEAQ (reference sequence). The V segment lost 1 base and the J segment 2 bases; nucleotides outside the gene matches: 6. The CDR3 spans 17 residues. CDR3 coding DNA: TGTGCCAGCAGCTTAGGGGGGACAGGGAGGGGCAATCAGCCCCAGCATTTT. Protein: CASSLGGTGRGNQPQHF. The full variable domain, with the rest looked up from reference TRBV7-9 and TRBJ1-5, is DTGVSQNPRHKITKRGQNVTFRCDPISEHNRLYWYRQTLGQGPEFLTYFQNEAQLEKSRLLSDRFSAERPKGSFSTLEIQRTEQGDSAMYLCASSLGGTGRGNQPQHFGDGTRLSIL.

V and J are TRBV12-2 and TRBJ2-7; the table's D call, TRBD2, was not checked against the DNA. TRBV12-2 represents a pseudogene. The CDR3 is 19 residues long. The CDR3 loop is CASRSGGKRGLRYSYEQYF. CDR3 nucleotides: TGTGCAAGTCGCTCCGGGGGAAAGAGGGGATTACGATATTCCTACGAGCAGTACTTC.

This clone occurred a few times. The chain employs TRBV27 and TRBJ2-7, with TRBD1 identical over 11 bases. The CDR3 consists of 16 residues. Germline trimming cut 6 bases from V and 0 bases from J; bases unmatched to any gene: 7. The germline V gene encodes CDR1 MNHEY and CDR2 SMNVEV (reference sequence). The CDR3 DNA is TGTGCCAGCAGACTCGCCGGGACAGGGGGCTCCTACGAGCAGTACTTC. It specifies CASRLAGTGGSYEQYF.

CDR3: CASSSGLAGAPKETQYF. The CDR3, as DNA: TGTGCCAGCTCATCCGGACTAGCGGGAGCCCCGAAAGAGACCCAGTACTTC. The chain couples TRBV18 to TRBJ2-5, with 13 bases aligning to TRBD2. Germline V gene sequence: CDR1 KGHSH, CDR2 LQKENI. The CDR3 contains 17 residues. After removal of 5 bases from V and 3 bases from J, the junction contained 9 bases not matched to a gene.

The chain carries TRBV11-2 and TRBJ1-1; D is unresolved. Trimming shortened V by 7 bases and J by 1 base, and 13 bases separated the two germline ends. Germline V gives CDR1 SGHAT, CDR2 FQNNGV. This CDR3 has 14 amino acids. CDR3 amino acids: CASNPQNRNTEAFF. The DNA of the CDR3 is TGTGCCAGCAACCCGCAGAACCGGAACACTGAAGCTTTCTTT.

This clone was detected only once. The chain has TRBV2 and TRBJ2-5; perhaps TRBD1 as D (5 bases). The CDR3 extends over 16 amino acids. CDR1 SNHLY and CDR2 FYNNEI come from the germline V gene. Trimming took 4 bases from V and 2 from J, leaving 17 bases between them. The chain's CDR3 is CASSAQGTLVQETQYF. The CDR3 coding sequence is TGTGCCAGCAGTGCCCAGGGCACTCTGGTTCAAGAGACCCAGTACTTC.

The rearrangement uses TRBV19 and TRBJ2-4, with TRBD2 identical over 7 bases. The CDR3 contains 13 residues. J lost 7 bases, V lost 0 bases, and 0 bases had no gene match. The V gene's germline CDR1 is LNHDA and CDR2 SQIVND (reference sequence). As DNA, the CDR3 is TGTGCCAGTAGTATAGACGGGGGGAACATTCAGTACTTC. Translated: CASSIDGGNIQYF. Based on the CDR3 plus reference TRBV19 and TRBJ2-4, the full variable domain is DGGITQSPKYLFRKEGQNVTLSCEQNLNHDAMYWYRQDPGQGLRLIYYSQIVNDFQKGDIAEGYSVSREKKESFPLTVTSAQKNPTAFYLCASSIDGGNIQYFGAGTRLSVL.

This clone has more than one count but fewer than ten. The chain combines TRBV5-1 with TRBJ1-6; no definite D call. CDR1 and CDR2 from the germline V gene are SGHRS and YFSETQ. This CDR3 has 17 residues. Trimming shortened V by 1 base and J by 0 bases, and 11 bases separated the two germline ends. The CDR3 coding sequence is TGCGCCAGCAGCTTGAACCCACAGAGCTCCTATAATTCACCCCTCCACTTT. Its protein is CASSLNPQSSYNSPLHF.

The CDR3 loop is CASSQLPQGQPGGNTEAFF. In nucleotides, the CDR3 is TGCGCCAGCAGCCAGCTACCACAGGGCCAGCCGGGGGGGAACACTGAAGCTTTCTTT. The J gene is TRBJ1-1, the V gene TRBV4-1; D is possibly TRBD1 (6 bases). V shed 3 bases and J shed 1 base, with 24 bases lying between them. CDR3 size: 19 residues. The germline V gene has CDR1 MGHRA and CDR2 YSYEKL.

The V gene is TRBV12-3 or TRBV12-4, the J gene TRBJ2-5; 9 bases fit TRBD2. The J segment lost 5 bases and the V segment lost 6 bases, leaving 4 bases of the junction unmatched. This CDR3 region has 13 residues. CDR3 nucleotides: TGTGCCAGCAGAGCACTAGCGGGTGAGACCCAGTACTTC. It specifies CASRALAGETQYF.

This clone occurred once. The rearrangement joins TRBV12-5 to TRBJ1-3; 7 bases are shared with TRBD1. This CDR3 has 19 residues. The germline V gene has CDR1 LGHNT and CDR2 FRNRAP. The ends lost 1 base at V and 0 bases at J; junction bases unmatched: 12. The CDR3 bases are TGTGCTAGTGGTTTGGCCGGACAGGCCGACCCGAGCTCTGGAAACACCATATATTTT. This translates into CASGLAGQADPSSGNTIYF.

The genes are TRBV2 and TRBJ2-4; 7 bases fit TRBD2. Losses at the gene ends were 0 bases for V and 1 base for J; bases not matched to a gene: 3. This CDR3 is 16 amino acids long. Germline values: CDR1 SNHLY, CDR2 FYNNEI. CDR3 nucleotide sequence: TGTGCCAGCAGTGAAGCGTTGGGGGGGGCCAAAAACATTCAGTACTTC. Its protein product is CASSEALGGAKNIQYF.

The CDR3 loop reads CASSFAETGLAANEQYF. CDR3 nucleotides: TGTGCCAGCAGTTTTGCCGAGACGGGACTAGCGGCAAACGAGCAGTACTTC. V and J are TRBV28 and TRBJ2-7; TRBD2 aligns across 11 bases. V shed 3 bases and J 5 bases; nucleotides not matched to a gene: 12. This CDR3 region has 17 residues. Germline CDR1 reads MDHEN; CDR2 reads SYDVKM.

This clone appeared a few times. DNA of the CDR3: TGTGCCAGCAGCTTGGTTGGACAGGGAGAAGGCTACACCTTC. This encodes CASSLVGQGEGYTF. The gene calls are TRBV5-4 and TRBJ1-2; 8 bases agree with TRBD1. The CDR3 contains 14 residues. V lost 0 bases and J lost 8; bases outside the gene matches: 6. From germline, CDR1 is SGHNT and CDR2 YYREEE (reference sequence).

The CDR3 is CATSEQDGYGYTF. CDR3 bases: TGTGCCACCAGTGAACAGGACGGGTATGGCTACACCTTC. The rearrangement links TRBV24-1 to TRBJ1-2, with D perhaps TRBD1 (5 bases). The CDR3 is 13 residues long. Trimming removed 4 bases at V and 5 bases at J, with 10 bases between. Germline-derived CDR1 and CDR2 are KGHDR and SFDVKD.

The CDR3 coding sequence is TGTGCCAGTAGTACATCCGGGACAGGGAGCGACGAGCAGTACTTC. It is translated as CASSTSGTGSDEQYF. This rearrangement joins TRBV19 to TRBJ2-7, with 9 bases matching TRBD1. The CDR3 length is 15 residues. The germline V gene encodes CDR1 LNHDA and CDR2 SQIVND (reference sequence). With V trimmed by 4 bases and J by 5 bases, 9 bases remained unmatched.

The gene calls are TRBV19 and TRBJ2-3; 8 nucleotides align to TRBD2. The J segment lost 1 base and the V segment lost 3 bases, leaving 6 bases of the junction unmatched. Per germline, CDR1 LNHDA and CDR2 SQIVND (reference sequence). The CDR3 contains 16 residues. In nucleotides, the CDR3 is TGTGCCAGTAGTATCCCCGGGAGGGCCCGCACAGATACGCAGTATTTT. Protein product: CASSIPGRARTDTQYF.

J is TRBJ2-3 and V is TRBV19; no firm D call. Trimming took off 6 bases at V and 6 bases at J, with 13 bases between the two ends. The CDR3 has 13 amino acids. Germline CDR1 LNHDA, CDR2 SQIVND (reference sequence). This CDR3 is CASSLARSDTQYF. In DNA form, the CDR3 reads TGTGCCAGTAGCCTCGCCCGGTCGGATACGCAGTATTTT.

The chain couples TRBV11-3 to TRBJ2-7, with a possible D match to TRBD1 (6 bases). Per the germline V gene, CDR1 is SGHNT and CDR2 is YENEEA. The CDR3 consists of 13 residues. Trimming cost V 4 bases and J 6 bases, with 13 bases left between them. CDR3: CASSSQRGGEQYF. The CDR3 bases are TGTGCCAGCAGCTCCCAGCGAGGGGGCGAGCAGTACTTC.

The chain combines TRBV28 with TRBJ1-2, with 9 bases matching TRBD1. This CDR3 is built from 15 residues. Germline lookup yields CDR1 MDHEN and CDR2 SYDVKM. J gave up 2 bases and V 4 bases, and 5 bases lay outside the gene matches. The chain's CDR3 is CASSSAGTGNYGYTF. The DNA for the CDR3 is TGTGCCAGCAGTTCTGCTGGGACAGGGAACTATGGCTACACCTTC.

J is TRBJ1-1 and V is TRBV20-1; no clear D gene. This CDR3 region has 12 residues. Germline loops: CDR1 DFQATT, CDR2 SNEGSKA (reference sequence). Trimming removed 3 bases from V and 1 base from J, with 6 bases in between. CDR3 loop: CSASSRNTEAFF. The CDR3 bases are TGCAGTGCTAGTTCCAGGAACACTGAAGCTTTCTTT.

CDR3 sequence (DNA): TGTGCCACCAGCAGAGATCTAGCGGGATGGACGGTCGGGTCAGATACGCAGTATTTT. Translation gives CATSRDLAGWTVGSDTQYF. This chain connects TRBV15 to TRBJ2-3; 9 bases map to TRBD2. This CDR3 region has 19 residues. V shed 0 bases and J 4 bases; nucleotides not matched to a gene: 14. CDR1 is LNHNV and CDR2 is YYDKDF in the germline V gene (reference sequence).